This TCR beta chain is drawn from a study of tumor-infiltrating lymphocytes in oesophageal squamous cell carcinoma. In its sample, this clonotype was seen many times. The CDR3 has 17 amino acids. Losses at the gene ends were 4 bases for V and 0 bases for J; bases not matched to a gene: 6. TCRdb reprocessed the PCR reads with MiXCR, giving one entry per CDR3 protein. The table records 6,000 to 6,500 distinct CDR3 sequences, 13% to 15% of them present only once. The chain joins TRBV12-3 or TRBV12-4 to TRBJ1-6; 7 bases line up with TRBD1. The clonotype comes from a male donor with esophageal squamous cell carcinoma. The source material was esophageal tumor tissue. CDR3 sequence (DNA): TGTGCCAGCAGTTCCCGACAGGGAGGCTCCTATAATTCACCCCTCCACTTT. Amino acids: CASSSRQGGSYNSPLHF.